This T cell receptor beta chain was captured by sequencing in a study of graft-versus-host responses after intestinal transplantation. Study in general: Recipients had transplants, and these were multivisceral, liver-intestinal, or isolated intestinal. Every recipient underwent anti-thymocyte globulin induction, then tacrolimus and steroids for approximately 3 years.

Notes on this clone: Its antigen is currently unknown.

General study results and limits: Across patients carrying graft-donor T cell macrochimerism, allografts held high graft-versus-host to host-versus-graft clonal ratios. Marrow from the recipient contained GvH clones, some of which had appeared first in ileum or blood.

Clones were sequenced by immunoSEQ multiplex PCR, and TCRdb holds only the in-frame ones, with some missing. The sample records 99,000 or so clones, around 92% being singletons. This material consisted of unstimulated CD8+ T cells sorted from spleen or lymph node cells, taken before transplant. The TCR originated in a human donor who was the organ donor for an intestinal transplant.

The CDR3 protein is CASSLREYRENEQFF. The CDR3 nucleotides read TGTGCCAGCAGCCTTCGAGAGTACAGGGAGAATGAGCAGTTCTTC. The V call is TRBV14, the J call TRBJ2-1; a weak D match, TRBD1 (6 bases). Trimming removed 4 bases from V and 7 bases from J, with 17 bases in between. Per the germline V gene, CDR1 is SGHDN and CDR2 is FVKESK. The CDR3 length is 15 residues.